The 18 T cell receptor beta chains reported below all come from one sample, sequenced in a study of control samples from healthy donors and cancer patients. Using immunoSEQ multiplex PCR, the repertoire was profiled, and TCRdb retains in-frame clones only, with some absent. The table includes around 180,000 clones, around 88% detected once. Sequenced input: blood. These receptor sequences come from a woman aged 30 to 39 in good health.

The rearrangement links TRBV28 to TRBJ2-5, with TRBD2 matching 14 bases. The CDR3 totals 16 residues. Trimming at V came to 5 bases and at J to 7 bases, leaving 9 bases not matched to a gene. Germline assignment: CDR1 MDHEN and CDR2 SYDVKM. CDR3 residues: CASSPSTSGRAGTQYF. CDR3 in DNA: TGTGCCAGCAGTCCCTCGACTAGCGGGAGGGCCGGGACCCAGTACTTC.

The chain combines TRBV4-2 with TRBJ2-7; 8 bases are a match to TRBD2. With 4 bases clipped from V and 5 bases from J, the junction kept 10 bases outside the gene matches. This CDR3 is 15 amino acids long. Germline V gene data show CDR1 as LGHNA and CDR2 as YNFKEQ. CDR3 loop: CASSPEAGVPHEQYF. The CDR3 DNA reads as TGTGCCAGCAGCCCCGAAGCGGGAGTCCCCCACGAGCAGTACTTC.

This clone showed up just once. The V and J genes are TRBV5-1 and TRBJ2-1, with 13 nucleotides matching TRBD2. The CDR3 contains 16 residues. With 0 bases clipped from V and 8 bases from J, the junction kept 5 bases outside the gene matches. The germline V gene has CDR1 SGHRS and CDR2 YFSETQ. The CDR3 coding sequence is TGCGCCAGCAGCTTGGCACTAGCGGGGGGGATCGATGAGCAGTTCTTC. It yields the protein CASSLALAGGIDEQFF.

The CDR3 spells CASSPGTGLYNEQFF. In nucleotides, the CDR3 is TGTGCCAGCAGCCCCGGGACAGGACTCTACAATGAGCAGTTCTTC. V gene TRBV28 combines with J gene TRBJ2-1; TRBD1 matches at 8 bases. Trimming took 6 bases from V and 3 from J; bases not matched to a gene: 7. The CDR3 is 15 amino acids. Germline-derived CDR1 and CDR2 are MDHEN and SYDVKM.

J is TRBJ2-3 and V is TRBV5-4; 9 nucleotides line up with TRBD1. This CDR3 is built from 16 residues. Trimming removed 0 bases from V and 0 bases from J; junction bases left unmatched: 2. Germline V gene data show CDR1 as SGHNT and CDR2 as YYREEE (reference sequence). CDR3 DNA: TGTGCCAGCAGCTTGGTCGGGACAGGGAGCACAGATACGCAGTATTTT. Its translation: CASSLVGTGSTDTQYF.

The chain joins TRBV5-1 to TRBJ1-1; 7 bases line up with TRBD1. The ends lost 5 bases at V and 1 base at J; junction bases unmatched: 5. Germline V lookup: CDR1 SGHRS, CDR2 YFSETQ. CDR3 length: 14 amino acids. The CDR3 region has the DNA TGCGCCAGCAGTGACCGACAGGGGAACACTGAAGCTTTCTTT. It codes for CASSDRQGNTEAFF.

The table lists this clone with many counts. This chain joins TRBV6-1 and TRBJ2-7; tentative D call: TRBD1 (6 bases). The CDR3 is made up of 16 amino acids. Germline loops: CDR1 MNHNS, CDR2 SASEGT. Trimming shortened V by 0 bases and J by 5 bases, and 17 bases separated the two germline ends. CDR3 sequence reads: CASSEAPSQGKNEQYV. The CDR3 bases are TGTGCCAGCAGTGAAGCGCCTTCACAGGGAAAGAACGAGCAGTACGTC.

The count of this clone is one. CDR3 residues: CASSEAWPRATGELFF. The CDR3 nucleotides read TGTGCCAGCAGTGAAGCGTGGCCCAGGGCCACCGGGGAGCTGTTTTTT. V and J are TRBV2 and TRBJ2-2; possible D gene TRBD1, 5 bases. The germline V and J ends were trimmed by 0 bases and 4 bases, with 12 bases remaining between them. Germline V gene sequence: CDR1 SNHLY, CDR2 FYNNEI. The CDR3 contains 16 residues.

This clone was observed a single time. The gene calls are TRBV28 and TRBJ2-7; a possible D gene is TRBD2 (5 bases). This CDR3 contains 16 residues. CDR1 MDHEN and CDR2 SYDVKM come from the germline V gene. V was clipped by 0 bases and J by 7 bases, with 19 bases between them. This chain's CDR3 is CASSLCRASGRCEQYF. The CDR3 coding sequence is TGTGCCAGCAGTTTATGTCGCGCGAGCGGTCGGTGTGAGCAGTACTTC.

The CDR3 loop reads CASSMRPSGSADTQYF. In DNA, the CDR3 is TGTGCCAGTAGTATGAGGCCTAGCGGGAGCGCAGATACGCAGTATTTT. This sequence joins TRBV19 and TRBJ2-3; 10 positions agree with TRBD2. Germline CDR1 LNHDA, CDR2 SQIVND (reference sequence). Trimming removed 3 bases from V and 4 bases from J; junction bases left unmatched: 7. There are 16 residues in the CDR3. The whole variable domain, filled in from reference TRBV19 and TRBJ2-3, reads DGGITQSPKYLFRKEGQNVTLSCEQNLNHDAMYWYRQDPGQGLRLIYYSQIVNDFQKGDIAEGYSVSREKKESFPLTVTSAQKNPTAFYLCASSMRPSGSADTQYFGPGTRLTVL.

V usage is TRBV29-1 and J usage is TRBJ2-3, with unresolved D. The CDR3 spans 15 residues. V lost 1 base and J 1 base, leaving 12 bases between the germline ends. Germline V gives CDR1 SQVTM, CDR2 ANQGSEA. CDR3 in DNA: TGCAGCGTTGAAGGGTTCCCCGCGCGCACAGATACGCAGTATTTT. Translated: CSVEGFPARTDTQYF.

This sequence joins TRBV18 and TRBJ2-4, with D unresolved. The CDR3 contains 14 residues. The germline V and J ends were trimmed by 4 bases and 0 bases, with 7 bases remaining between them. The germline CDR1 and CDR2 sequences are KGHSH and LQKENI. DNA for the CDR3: TGTGCCAGCTCACACGACGGAGCCAAAAACATTCAGTACTTC. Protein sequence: CASSHDGAKNIQYF. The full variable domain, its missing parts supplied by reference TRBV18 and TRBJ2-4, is NAGVMQNPRHLVRRRGQEARLRCSPMKGHSHVYWYRQLPEEGLKFMVYLQKENIIDESGMPKERFSAEFPKEGPSILRIQQVVRGDSAAYFCASSHDGAKNIQYFGAGTRLSVL.

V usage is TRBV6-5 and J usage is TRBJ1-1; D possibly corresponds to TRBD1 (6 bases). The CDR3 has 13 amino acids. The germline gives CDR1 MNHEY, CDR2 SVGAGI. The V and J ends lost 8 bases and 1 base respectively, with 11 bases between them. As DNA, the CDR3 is TGTGCCAGCCTTAGGGGACAGAACACTGAAGCTTTCTTT. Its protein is CASLRGQNTEAFF.

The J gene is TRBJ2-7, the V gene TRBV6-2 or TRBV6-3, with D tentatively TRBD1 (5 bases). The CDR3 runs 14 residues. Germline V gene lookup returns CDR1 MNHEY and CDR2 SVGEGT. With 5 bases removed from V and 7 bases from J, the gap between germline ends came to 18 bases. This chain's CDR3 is CASSQNRFHKEQYF. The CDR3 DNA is TGTGCCAGCAGTCAAAACAGGTTCCATAAGGAGCAGTACTTC.

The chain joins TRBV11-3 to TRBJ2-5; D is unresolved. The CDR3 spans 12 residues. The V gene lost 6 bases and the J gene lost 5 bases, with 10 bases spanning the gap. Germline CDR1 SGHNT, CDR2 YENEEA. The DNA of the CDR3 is TGTGCCAGCAGTGGTCCTGAGGAGACCCAGTACTTC. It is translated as CASSGPEETQYF.

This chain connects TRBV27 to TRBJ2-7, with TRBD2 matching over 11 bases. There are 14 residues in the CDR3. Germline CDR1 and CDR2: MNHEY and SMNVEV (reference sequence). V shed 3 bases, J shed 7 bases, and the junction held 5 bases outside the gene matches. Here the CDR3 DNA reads TGTGCCAGCAGTTTCCCCGGGACTAGCGGTGAGCAGTACTTC. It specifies CASSFPGTSGEQYF.

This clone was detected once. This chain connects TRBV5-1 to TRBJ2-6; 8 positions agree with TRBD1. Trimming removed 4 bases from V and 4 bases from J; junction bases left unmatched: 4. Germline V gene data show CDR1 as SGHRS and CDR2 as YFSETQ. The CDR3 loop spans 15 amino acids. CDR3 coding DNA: TGCGCCAGCAGCCTACAGGGGGTCGGGGCCAACGTCCTGACTTTC. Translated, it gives CASSLQGVGANVLTF.

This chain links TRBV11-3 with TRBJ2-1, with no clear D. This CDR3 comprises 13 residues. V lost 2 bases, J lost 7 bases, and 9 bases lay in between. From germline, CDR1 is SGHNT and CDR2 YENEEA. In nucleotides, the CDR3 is TGTGCCAGCAGCTTATCTCTGTTAAATGAGCAGTTCTTC. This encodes CASSLSLLNEQFF.